This T cell receptor (beta chain) was profiled in a study of OX40 agonist ivuxolimab in advanced cancers. Study in general: Prior anti-PD-1, anti-PD-L1 or anti-CTLA-4 therapy was allowed; approximately 41% had some.

Data came from immunoSEQ multiplex PCR; TCRdb stores just in-frame clones and leaves some out. The repertoire holds tens of thousands of clones, with about 90% as singletons. Germline lookup yields CDR1 SNHLY and CDR2 FYNNEI. The V end was cut by 3 bases, the J end by 1 base, with 9 bases between. CDR3 length: 14 amino acids. Points from the study as a whole: Relatively little clonal expansion, among the lowest observed, appeared in partial responders at 0.1-3.0 mg/kg.

As to this clone: The target antigen is unknown.

The sequence was obtained from an adult with an advanced solid tumor such as melanoma, head and neck, liver or kidney cancer. The sequences come from CD4+ or CD8+ T cells sorted from blood, collected in a trial of the OX40 agonist ivuxolimab. This chain uses TRBV2 with TRBJ1-1, with D possibly matching TRBD1 (5 bases). CDR3 DNA: TGTGCCAGCAGTGAGCGGCAGGGGAACACTGAAGCTTTCTTT. Amino acids: CASSERQGNTEAFF.